This T cell receptor (beta chain) came from a study of graft-versus-host responses after intestinal transplantation. Assay used: immunoSEQ multiplex PCR; TCRdb lists only in-frame clones, some missing. Of around 110,000 clones listed, roughly nine tenths are singletons. Concerning this clone: Its antigen is currently unknown.

CDR3 length: 14 residues. V gave up 4 bases and J gave up 0 bases, with 4 bases separating them. CDR1 and CDR2 (germline): MNHNS, SASEGT. The sequence was collected from a human donor who was the organ donor for an intestinal transplant. The sequences come from unstimulated CD4+ T cells sorted from spleen or lymph node cells, collected before transplant. The gene calls are TRBV6-1 and TRBJ2-6; D remains ambiguous. The CDR3 DNA is TGTGCCAGCAGTGGACACTCTGGGGCCAACGTCCTGACTTTC. Translation: CASSGHSGANVLTF.